The 32 T cell receptor beta chains reported below all come from one sample, sequenced in a study of tissue T cells after allogeneic stem cell transplantation. The protocol was immunoSEQ multiplex PCR, while the TCRdb copy is restricted to in-frame clones and leaves out a portion. The table shows some 3,700 clones, with around 50% occurring only once. As for time point: mouse harvest day 7 after allogeneic transplant. Tail vein injection delivered 10^7 T-cell-depleted bone marrow cells and 10^6 splenic CD5+ T cells. The sequencing input was gut tissue. The receptors here all came from a female BALB/c mouse given C57BL/6 T cells with graft-versus-host disease after an allogeneic hematopoietic cell transplant.

Worth noting for this clone: Each gene name is a mouse one. Read sequence stops 1 residue before the CDR3 end, and the germline J gene provides the missing end. V is TRBV13-3 and J is TRBJ1-1; tentatively, D is TRBD1 (5 bases). The length of the CDR3 is 11 residues. Germline-derived CDR1 and CDR2 are NNHDY and SYVADS. V was cut by 4 bases and J by 8 bases, with 9 bases left in between. The CDR3: CASSSGREVFF. Partial CDR3 DNA: TGTGCCAGCAGTTCAGGGAGGGAAGTCTTC.

Regarding this clone: Germline and genes: mouse. The read comes to an end 1 residue before the CDR3 does, leaving the germline J gene to fill in the end. The V gene is TRBV19, the J gene TRBJ2-7, with 8 bases matching TRBD2. Germline values: CDR1 FNHDT, CDR2 SITEND (reference sequence). The CDR3 contains 14 residues. V dropped 0 bases and J dropped 1; count of bases not matched to a gene: 0. The chain's CDR3 is CASSIVGGSYEQYF. Incomplete CDR3 DNA: TGTGCCAGCAGTATAGTGGGGGGGTCCTATGAACAGTAC.

Concerning this clone: Genes and germline come from the mouse. From the germline J gene comes the end of the CDR3, since the read stops 1 residue before it. The J gene is TRBJ2-5, the V gene TRBV12-2; 7 positions match TRBD2. This CDR3 contains 15 residues. Germline lookup yields CDR1 SGHLS and CDR2 HYDKME. The J segment lost 0 bases and the V segment lost 1 base, leaving 3 bases of the junction unmatched. The CDR3 region is CASSLGGFNQDTQYF. CDR3 DNA (partial): TGTGCCAGCTCTCTGGGGGGGTTTAACCAAGACACCCAGTAC.

Concerning this clone itself: Genes and germline come from the mouse. The CDR3 goes on 1 residue after the read ends, and that part is filled in from the germline J gene. The chain links TRBV26 to TRBJ2-3; tentatively, D is TRBD1 or TRBD2 (5 bases each). Germline values: CDR1 KGHPV, CDR2 FQNQEV (reference sequence). The V gene lost 4 bases and the J gene lost 0 bases, with 5 bases spanning the gap. This CDR3 is built from 13 residues. CDR3 amino acids: CASSRDSAETLYF. Incomplete CDR3 DNA: TGTGCCAGCAGTCGGGACAGTGCAGAAACGCTGTAT.

Details on this clone: The gene symbols are mouse symbols. The read halts 1 residue ahead of the CDR3 end, with the missing end drawn from the germline J gene. This chain uses TRBV5 with TRBJ1-1; D is undetermined. The CDR3 runs to 14 residues. Germline V gene lookup returns CDR1 LGHNA and CDR2 YNLKQL (reference sequence). V was cut by 0 bases and J by 0 bases, with 5 bases left in between. The DNA read from the CDR3 is TGTGCCAGCAGCCAAGACAGGTCAAACACAGAAGTCTTC. This translates into CASSQDRSNTEVF. The entire CDR3 is CASSQDRSNTEVFF.

The sample holds a few counts of this clone. These gene names are mouse names. Read coverage stops 1 residue before the CDR3 terminus; the germline J gene supplies the remainder. The chain recombines TRBV16 with TRBJ2-3, with D unclear. Per germline, CDR1 SGHSA and CDR2 FRNQAP. V was shortened by 0 bases and J by 1 base, with 2 bases between the two germline ends. The CDR3 length is 13 residues. CDR3 bases read: TGTGCAAGCAGCTTAGACGGTGCAGAAACGCTGTAT. The encoded protein is CASSLDGAETLY. The CDR3 as a whole reads CASSLDGAETLYF.

In its sample, this clone is medium-sized (0.01 to 0.1%). Genes here carry mouse names. The read halts 1 residue ahead of the CDR3 end, with the missing end drawn from the germline J gene. The rearrangement joins TRBV14 to TRBJ2-5, with 7 nucleotides matching TRBD1. Germline V gives CDR1 SGHDT, CDR2 FRDEAV. The CDR3 consists of 14 residues. J lost 6 bases, V lost 5 bases, and 9 bases had no gene match. The CDR3 is CASSSGTEGDTQYF. The sequenced part of the CDR3 DNA is TGTGCCAGCAGCTCCGGGACAGAGGGGGACACCCAGTAC.

About this clone: Germline and genes: mouse. The observed sequence ends 1 residue before the CDR3 terminus, with the missing tail filled in from the germline J gene. V is TRBV26 and J is TRBJ2-4; no clear D. Trimming left V 3 bases short and J 4 bases short, with 5 bases between. Germline V gives CDR1 KGHPV, CDR2 FQNQEV (reference sequence). There are 12 residues in the CDR3. The DNA read from the CDR3 is TGTGCCAGCAGTCTACAAGAAAACACCTTGTAC. Its translation is CASSLQENTLY. In full, the CDR3 is CASSLQENTLYF.

This clone came up a few times. Mouse germline and gene names are used. The CDR3 loop is CASSEGPNSGNTLYF. The part of the CDR3 DNA that was read is TGTGCCAGCAGCGAGGGACCAAATTCTGGAAATACGCTCTAT. The chain employs TRBV26 and TRBJ1-3, with D tentatively TRBD1 (5 bases). The read ends 1 residue early relative to the CDR3; the germline J gene fills the gap. The CDR3 has 15 amino acids. Germline loops: CDR1 KGHPV, CDR2 FQNQEV (reference sequence). V gave up 6 bases and J gave up 0 bases, with 12 bases separating them.

In its sample, this clone is large (0.1 to 1%). The germline and genes are mouse ones. The CDR3 extends 1 residue past the end of the read, so its final part is completed from the germline J gene. The chain employs TRBV26 and TRBJ2-7; no reliable D call. The CDR3 extends over 11 amino acids. Germline V lookup: CDR1 KGHPV, CDR2 FQNQEV (reference sequence). V gave up 4 bases and J gave up 4 bases, with 5 bases separating them. CDR3 DNA (partial): TGTGCCAGCAGTCCCAGTTATGAACAGTAC. It codes for CASSPSYEQY. The CDR3 reads in full as CASSPSYEQYF.

This clone was detected only a few times. Genes here carry mouse names. The observed sequence ends 1 residue before the CDR3 terminus, with the missing tail filled in from the germline J gene. The chain joins TRBV15 to TRBJ2-1, with 8 bases that match TRBD1. Unmatched junction bases numbered 2, after V lost 3 bases and J lost 1 base. Germline CDR1 reads SGHND; CDR2 reads FRSKSL. CDR3 length: 15 amino acids. The CDR3 loop reads CASSFRQGNYAEQFF. Partial CDR3 DNA: TGTGCCAGCAGTTTCCGACAGGGGAACTATGCTGAGCAGTTC.

Remarks on this clone: The genes and germline here are from mouse. The read is 1 residue too short to cover the CDR3 end, so that end is filled in from the germline J gene. This chain joins TRBV13-2 and TRBJ2-1; D gene uncertain. In germline, CDR1 is NNHNN, CDR2 SYGAGS (reference sequence). The CDR3 contains 13 residues. V lost 3 bases and J 1 base, leaving 5 bases between the germline ends. CDR3 sequence: CASGGENYAEQFF. The sequenced CDR3 bases are TGTGCCAGCGGTGGGGAGAACTATGCTGAGCAGTTC.

Points on this clone: All gene names here are mouse names. Read sequence stops 1 residue before the CDR3 end, and the germline J gene provides the missing end. This rearrangement joins TRBV29 to TRBJ1-2, with TRBD1 matching 7 bases. Germline loops: CDR1 MSHET, CDR2 SYDVDS. J gave up 0 bases and V 4 bases, and 2 bases lay outside the gene matches. The CDR3 length is 14 residues. The CDR3 region is CASSSGTANSDYTF. Partial CDR3 DNA: TGTGCTAGCAGTTCCGGGACAGCAAACTCCGACTACACC.

On this clone: Mouse names are used for the genes. The CDR3 end falls 1 residue outside the read, so it is completed with the germline J gene. This sequence joins TRBV26 and TRBJ2-5, with 9 bases aligning to TRBD1. Germline CDR1 and CDR2: KGHPV and FQNQEV (reference sequence). The trim removed 3 bases at V and 5 bases at J, leaving 3 bases unmatched. This CDR3 region has 14 residues. The sequenced CDR3 bases are TGTGCCAGCAGTCTACAGGGGGCGGGAGACACCCAGTAC. Its translation: CASSLQGAGDTQY. The full-length CDR3 reads as CASSLQGAGDTQYF.

This clone appeared a few times. The gene symbols are mouse symbols. The CDR3 is cut off 1 residue early in the read; its end comes from the germline J gene. V is TRBV20 and J is TRBJ2-3, with D tentatively TRBD1 (6 bases). The length of the CDR3 is 13 residues. V was pared by 3 bases and J by 0 bases, with 7 bases between. Germline CDR1 reads GFQATS; CDR2 reads STVNSAI. CDR3 region: CGARGGSAETLYF. The covered CDR3 bases are TGTGGTGCTAGAGGGGGTAGTGCAGAAACGCTGTAT.

A remark on this clone: Germline and genes here are mouse. The CDR3 end lies 1 residue beyond the end of the read and is filled in from the germline J gene. The V gene is TRBV3, the J gene TRBJ1-6; TRBD1 aligns across 12 bases. TRBJ1-6 is designated an ORF whose function remains uncertain. This CDR3 spans 16 amino acids. The V gene end was trimmed by 4 bases and the J gene end by 7 bases; junction bases not matched to a gene: 5. From germline, CDR1 is SNHLY and CDR2 FYNGKV (reference sequence). The sequenced part of the CDR3 DNA is TGTGCCAGCAGCTCTCCGGGACAGGGGGCGAATTCGCCCCTCTAC. Its translation: CASSSPGQGANSPLY. The whole CDR3 sequence is CASSSPGQGANSPLYF.

The sample holds a few counts of this clone. Any gene name here is a mouse gene name. The sequence runs out 1 residue before the end of the CDR3; the remainder is reconstructed from the germline J gene. J is TRBJ2-7 and V is TRBV26; no clear D gene. This CDR3 comprises 15 residues. V lost 4 bases and J 0 bases, leaving 13 bases between the germline ends. Germline assignment: CDR1 KGHPV and CDR2 FQNQEV (reference sequence). The CDR3 is CASSPRERLSYEQYF. The covered CDR3 bases are TGTGCCAGCAGTCCCCGGGAGCGCCTCTCCTATGAACAGTAC.

On this clone itself: Mouse gene names and germline throughout. The read finishes 1 residue shy of the CDR3 end, and the germline J gene is used to complete it. The rearrangement joins TRBV16 to TRBJ2-5; TRBD2 matches 13 bases. Germline assignment: CDR1 SGHSA and CDR2 FRNQAP. With 4 bases clipped from V and 5 bases from J, the junction kept 6 bases outside the gene matches. The CDR3 covers 16 residues. CDR3 protein: CASSSGLGGRIDTQYF. The CDR3 DNA, read in part, is TGTGCAAGCAGCTCCGGACTGGGGGGGCGCATAGACACCCAGTAC.

Notes on this clone: Mouse germline and gene names are used. The CDR3 end falls 1 residue outside the read, so it is completed with the germline J gene. The chain links TRBV12-1 to TRBJ2-1, with 10 positions matching TRBD2. CDR3 length: 16 amino acids. Looked up from germline, CDR1 is SGHSN and CDR2 is HYEKVE. With V trimmed by 0 bases and J by 5 bases, 6 bases remained unmatched. The CDR3 here is CASSLPDWGADAEQFF. Incomplete CDR3 DNA: TGTGCCAGCTCTCTCCCCGACTGGGGGGCAGATGCTGAGCAGTTC.

Concerning this clone: The gene names here belong to mouse. The sequenced fragment ends 1 residue before the CDR3 boundary, so the rest is inferred from the germline J gene. This chain uses TRBV26 with TRBJ2-5; TRBD1 or TRBD2 may be the D gene (6 bases each). With 2 bases removed from V and 6 bases from J, the gap between germline ends came to 12 bases. The CDR3 covers 14 residues. Per germline, CDR1 KGHPV and CDR2 FQNQEV (reference sequence). The DNA read from the CDR3 is TGTGCCAGCAGTCTGGTGGGGGCGAGGGACACCCAGTAC. This gives the protein CASSLVGARDTQY. The whole CDR3 region reads CASSLVGARDTQYF.

Turning to this clone: Gene labels here are mouse ones. The sequence runs out 1 residue before the end of the CDR3; the remainder is reconstructed from the germline J gene. The same CDR3 also results from other DNA sequences found in this sample. V usage is TRBV1 and J usage is TRBJ2-3, with TRBD2 matching over 9 bases. V trimming: 4 bases; J trimming: 1 base; junction bases outside the gene matches: 3. Germline CDR1 and CDR2: NSQYPW and LRSPGD (reference sequence). CDR3 size: 15 residues. Incomplete CDR3 DNA: TGCACCTGCAGTGACCGGGACTGGGGTGCAGAAACGCTGTAT. It translates to CTCSDRDWGAETLY. The CDR3 reads in full as CTCSDRDWGAETLYF.

A note on this clone: The listed genes are named as in mouse. The CDR3 end falls 1 residue outside the read, so it is completed with the germline J gene. V is TRBV23 and J is TRBJ2-3. Germline loops: CDR1 KGHTA, CDR2 FQNQQP. The CDR3 spans 13 residues. The sequenced part of the CDR3 DNA is TGCTCCAGCAGTCAATACAGTGCAGAAACGCTGTAT. This gives the protein CSSSQYSAETLY. The CDR3, in full, reads CSSSQYSAETLYF.

A remark on this clone: Any gene name here is a mouse gene name. With the read ending 1 residue before the CDR3 end, the germline J gene is used to fill in that end. The rearrangement links TRBV3 to TRBJ1-2, with 10 bases identical to TRBD1. Germline lookup yields CDR1 SNHLY and CDR2 FYNGKV (reference sequence). The CDR3 covers 15 residues. Germline trimming cut 5 bases from V and 1 base from J; bases unmatched to any gene: 4. CDR3 sequence: CASSPWDRGNSDYTF. The covered CDR3 bases are TGTGCCAGCAGCCCCTGGGACAGGGGAAACTCCGACTACACC.

Comment on this clone: Genes here carry mouse names. The read comes to an end 1 residue before the CDR3 does, leaving the germline J gene to fill in the end. Additional DNA sequences in this sample encode the identical CDR3. This rearrangement joins TRBV26 to TRBJ2-5; tentatively, D is TRBD1 (5 bases). The CDR3 runs 13 residues. Germline V gene lookup returns CDR1 KGHPV and CDR2 FQNQEV (reference sequence). V gave up 1 base and J gave up 6 bases, with 8 bases separating them. The sequenced part of the CDR3 DNA is TGTGCCAGCAGTCTGTTAGGGGAGGACACCCAGTAC. Its translation: CASSLLGEDTQY. The full CDR3 protein reads CASSLLGEDTQYF.

To note about this clone: Any gene name here is a mouse gene name. The read halts 1 residue ahead of the CDR3 end, with the missing end drawn from the germline J gene. This chain joins TRBV26 and TRBJ2-3; no reliable D call. CDR1 and CDR2 (germline): KGHPV, FQNQEV (reference sequence). Trimming removed 3 bases from V and 0 bases from J, with 4 bases in between. The CDR3 runs to 13 residues. Incomplete CDR3 DNA: TGTGCCAGCAGTCTCGGTAGTGCAGAAACGCTGTAT. Its translation: CASSLGSAETLY. In full, the CDR3 is CASSLGSAETLYF.

On this clone: Gene names are the mouse ones. The read comes to an end 1 residue before the CDR3 does, leaving the germline J gene to fill in the end. The chain links TRBV26 to TRBJ1-1; D not resolved. The CDR3 length is 13 residues. The ends were cut back, 4 bases at V and 0 bases at J, with 6 bases in the middle. From germline, CDR1 is KGHPV and CDR2 FQNQEV (reference sequence). CDR3 loop: CASSRQTNTEVFF. CDR3 bases read: TGTGCCAGCAGTCGACAAACAAACACAGAAGTCTTC. The variable domain in full, completed from reference TRBV26 and TRBJ1-1, reads NSKVIQTPRYLVKGQGQKAKMRCIPEKGHPVVFWYQQNKNNEFKFLINFQNQEVLQQIDMTEKRFSAECPSNSPCSLEIQSSEAGDSALYLCASSRQTNTEVFFGKGTRLTVV.

Regarding this clone: Genes and germline come from the mouse. The read terminates 1 residue before the CDR3 end, so the remaining end is supplied by the germline J gene. This chain uses TRBV13-3 with TRBJ2-5; 7 nucleotides align to TRBD1. V lost 6 bases, J lost 6 bases, and 4 bases stayed unmatched. The germline V gene encodes CDR1 NNHDY and CDR2 SYVADS. The CDR3 length is 12 residues. CDR3 in amino acids: CASKDRVDTQYF. The covered CDR3 bases are TGTGCCAGCAAAGACAGGGTCGACACCCAGTAC.

Notes on this clone: Genes and germline are mouse. The CDR3 sequence: CASSQDRGARDTQYF. The covered CDR3 bases are TGTGCCAGCAGCCAAGATAGGGGGGCGCGAGACACCCAGTAC. V and J are TRBV5 and TRBJ2-5; tentative D call: TRBD2 (7 bases). With the read ending 1 residue before the CDR3 end, the germline J gene is used to fill in that end. This CDR3 is 15 amino acids long. Germline CDR1 reads LGHNA; CDR2 reads YNLKQL (reference sequence). V was trimmed by 0 bases and J by 5 bases, leaving 12 bases between them.

This clone turned up a few times. These gene names are mouse names. The CDR3 is cut off 1 residue early in the read; its end comes from the germline J gene. The chain combines TRBV3 with TRBJ2-2; D possibly uses TRBD1 or TRBD2 (5 bases each). Germline V gives CDR1 SNHLY, CDR2 FYNGKV (reference sequence). The V end lost 3 bases, the J end lost 0 bases, and 5 bases lay between the germline ends. The CDR3 consists of 14 residues. Partial CDR3 DNA: TGTGCCAGCAGCTTGGGGGCAAACACCGGGCAGCTCTAC. Its protein product is CASSLGANTGQLY. The full CDR3 protein reads CASSLGANTGQLYF.

This clone rates as medium-sized. Mouse germline and gene names are used. The CDR3 end lies 1 residue beyond the end of the read and is filled in from the germline J gene. V gene TRBV13-1 combines with J gene TRBJ1-2, with 7 bases lining up with TRBD1. Trimming removed 3 bases from V and 0 bases from J; junction bases left unmatched: 2. Germline V gene data show CDR1 as NSHNY and CDR2 as SYGAGN. The CDR3 consists of 14 residues. The chain's CDR3 is CASSGDRTNSDYTF. CDR3 DNA (partial): TGTGCCAGCAGTGGGGACAGAACAAACTCCGACTACACC.

In the case of this clone: Mouse names are used for the genes. The read gets to within 1 residue of the CDR3 end, and the germline J gene fills in the rest. V is TRBV1 and J is TRBJ2-7; 9 bases fit TRBD2. CDR1 NSQYPW and CDR2 LRSPGD come from the germline V gene (reference sequence). The CDR3 consists of 12 residues. V shed 6 bases and J 6 bases; nucleotides not matched to a gene: 3. CDR3 DNA (partial): TGCACCTGCAGGGTTGGGGGGGCTGAACAGTAC. This gives the protein CTCRVGGAEQY. The whole CDR3 sequence is CTCRVGGAEQYF.

As to this clone: Genes here carry mouse names. The missing CDR3 end, 1 residue past where the read stops, is filled in from the germline J gene. The V call is TRBV2, the J call TRBJ2-5; D is perhaps TRBD2 (7 bases). Germline CDR1 LGHNA, CDR2 YSYQKL. The CDR3 loop spans 15 amino acids. V shed 0 bases and J shed 2 bases, with 9 bases lying between them. CDR3 DNA, as far as it was read: TGTGCCAGCAGCCAAGATTGGGGGGCCCAAGACACCCAGTAC. This codes for CASSQDWGAQDTQY. The full CDR3 is CASSQDWGAQDTQYF.